A selection of T cell receptor beta chains follows, all from one sample in a study of blood T cell repertoires in COVID-19. Sequenced by immunoSEQ multiplex PCR; TCRdb stores in-frame clones only, minus some. The sample yields approximately 35,000 clones, around 87% seen once. Sequences were obtained from peripheral blood. Every receptor here comes from a human donor in a cohort sampled during active COVID-19. Each CDR3 is given with its conserved first and last residue. The D gene is left open where the match is weak. The size entry is marked missing in some rows and otherwise reads once, few, many or a size class.

CDR3 protein,CDR3 DNA,D gene,V gene,clone size,J gene
CASGAGTEAFF,TGTGCCAGCGGAGCAGGGACTGAAGCTTTCTTT,-,TRBV7-2,-,TRBJ1-1
CASRTTVEAFF,TGTGCCAGCAGGACGACTGTTGAAGCTTTCTTT,-,TRBV5-8,few,TRBJ1-1
CASSLGTGDAAWTGELFF,TGTGCCAGCAGCCTTGGGACAGGGGACGCTGCGTGGACCGGGGAGCTGTTTTTT,TRBD1,TRBV11-3,-,TRBJ2-2
CASSTIQGASSYEQYF,TGTGCCAGCAGTACTATCCAGGGGGCGAGCTCCTACGAGCAGTACTTC,TRBD1,TRBV28,-,TRBJ2-7
CASSYGQGQKETQYF,TGTGCCAGCAGCTACGGACAGGGGCAAAAAGAGACCCAGTACTTC,TRBD1,TRBV7-9,-,TRBJ2-5
CASSSLGGMNTEAFF,TGTGCCAGCAGCTCCTTGGGGGGGATGAACACTGAAGCTTTCTTT,-,TRBV5-4,-,TRBJ1-1
CASSVRANTEAFF,TGTGCCAGCAGTGTGCGCGCGAACACTGAAGCTTTCTTT,-,TRBV27,-,TRBJ1-1
CASSLGAVTYEQYF,TGTGCCAGCAGCTTAGGTGCAGTTACCTACGAGCAGTACTTC,-,TRBV7-2,-,TRBJ2-7
CAISDYPWSYEQYF,TGTGCCATCAGTGACTATCCTTGGTCGTACGAGCAGTACTTC,-,TRBV10-3,-,TRBJ2-7
CASSLGHTPDTQYF,TGTGCCAGCAGCCTCGGACATACCCCCGATACGCAGTATTTT,-,TRBV6-6,-,TRBJ2-3
CASSLEGGPGNTIYF,TGTGCCAGCAGCTTGGAGGGGGGGCCTGGAAACACCATATATTTT,-,TRBV5-5,-,TRBJ1-3
CSVVGGNEQFF,TGCAGCGTTGTAGGGGGCAATGAGCAGTTCTTC,-,TRBV29-1,-,TRBJ2-1
CSAGQDGIAGELFF,TGCAGCGCCGGACAGGACGGGATAGCCGGGGAGCTGTTTTTT,TRBD1,TRBV29-1,once,TRBJ2-2
CASSFDQETQYF,TGTGCCAGCAGTTTCGACCAAGAGACCCAGTACTTC,-,TRBV12-3/TRBV12-4,-,TRBJ2-5
CASSAGQGEGGYTF,TGTGCCAGCAGCGCGGGACAGGGTGAGGGTGGCTACACCTTC,TRBD1,TRBV9,-,TRBJ1-2
CASSLGTGTRSSYEQYF,TGTGCCAGCAGCCTCGGGACAGGGACGCGCAGCTCCTACGAGCAGTACTTC,TRBD1,TRBV5-8,-,TRBJ2-7
CASGQGAYYEQYF,TGTGCCAGCGGCCAGGGGGCTTACTACGAGCAGTACTTC,TRBD1,TRBV6-5,-,TRBJ2-7
CASGLQRTNEKLFF,TGTGCCTCCGGTCTCCAACGAACTAATGAAAAACTGTTTTTT,-,TRBV21-1,-,TRBJ1-4
CASTHAGGYNEQFF,TGTGCCAGCACCCACGCCGGCGGCTACAATGAGCAGTTCTTC,-,TRBV5-4,-,TRBJ2-1
CASSEVSVYGYTF,TGTGCCAGCAGTGAAGTGTCAGTCTATGGCTACACCTTC,-,TRBV2,-,TRBJ1-2
CASSPQGYSPLHF,TGTGCCAGCAGCCCGCAGGGTTATTCACCCCTCCACTTT,-,TRBV7-2,-,TRBJ1-6
CATSDFGGTKETQYF,TGTGCCACCAGTGATTTCGGGGGTACTAAAGAGACCCAGTACTTC,-,TRBV24-1,once,TRBJ2-5
CASSAAGGAGQPQHF,TGTGCCAGCAGTGCGGCAGGGGGCGCCGGTCAGCCCCAGCATTTT,TRBD1,TRBV28,-,TRBJ1-5
CASSSGGIMYGYTF,TGTGCCAGCAGCTCGGGCGGGATTATGTATGGCTACACCTTC,-,TRBV28,once,TRBJ1-2
CASSTGNSNQPQHF,TGTGCCAGCTCAACAGGTAATAGCAATCAGCCCCAGCATTTT,-,TRBV18,-,TRBJ1-5
CASSRAGGLNTQYF,TGTGCCAGCAGCCGAGCGGGGGGGCTGAATACGCAGTATTTT,TRBD2,TRBV6-2/TRBV6-3,-,TRBJ2-3
CASRPGGRDTQYF,TGTGCCAGCAGACCAGGGGGACGTGATACGCAGTATTTT,TRBD1,TRBV12-3/TRBV12-4,-,TRBJ2-3
CASTGTGFTEAFF,TGTGCCAGTACGGGGACAGGGTTCACTGAAGCTTTCTTT,TRBD1,TRBV19,-,TRBJ1-1
CAMQPGLAVLETQYF,TGTGCCATGCAGCCCGGACTAGCGGTATTAGAGACCCAGTACTTC,TRBD2,TRBV10-3,few,TRBJ2-5
CASSIYRGGNQPQHF,TGTGCCAGTAGTATCTACAGGGGGGGCAATCAGCCCCAGCATTTT,TRBD1,TRBV19,-,TRBJ1-5
CASSPHAQKLFF,TGTGCCAGCAGCCCCCATGCGCAAAAACTGTTTTTT,-,TRBV7-8,-,TRBJ1-4
CASRPGLAGGEQYF,TGTGCCAGCAGACCGGGACTAGCGGGGGGCGAGCAGTACTTC,TRBD2,TRBV2,-,TRBJ2-7
CASSRLAGVYNEQFF,TGTGCCAGCAGCCGGCTAGCGGGGGTCTACAATGAGCAGTTCTTC,TRBD2,TRBV5-4,-,TRBJ2-1
CASSLGLAGGRHEQYF,TGTGCCAGCAGCTTAGGGCTAGCGGGGGGGCGTCACGAGCAGTACTTC,TRBD2,TRBV7-2,-,TRBJ2-7
CASSEALAKNIQYF,TGTGCCAGCAGTGAAGCCCTAGCCAAAAACATTCAGTACTTC,-,TRBV2,once,TRBJ2-4
CASSIGGRTGTLSGANVLTF,TGTGCCAGTAGTATAGGGGGTCGGACAGGTACCTTATCTGGGGCCAACGTCCTGACTTTC,TRBD1,TRBV19,-,TRBJ2-6
CASSVAPRTTDTQYF,TGTGCCAGCAGCGTAGCCCCCCGAACAACAGATACGCAGTATTTT,-,TRBV9,-,TRBJ2-3
CASSAERETQYF,TGCGCCAGCAGCGCCGAGCGGGAGACCCAGTACTTC,-,TRBV5-1,-,TRBJ2-5
CASSSRQGARVF,TGTGCCAGCAGCTCCCGACAGGGGGCTAGGGTTTTT,TRBD1,TRBV11-2,-,TRBJ1-3
CASTRQGGNSPLHF,TGCGCCAGCACCAGACAGGGGGGTAATTCACCCCTCCACTTT,TRBD1,TRBV5-1,-,TRBJ1-6
CASSLLGGQPQHF,TGTGCCAGCAGTTTGCTTGGGGGGCAGCCCCAGCATTTT,-,TRBV28,few,TRBJ1-5
CASSKGQQAETQYF,TGTGCCAGCAGTAAGGGACAGCAGGCAGAGACCCAGTACTTC,TRBD1,TRBV28,few,TRBJ2-5
CASSPPGLAGGTDTQYF,TGTGCCAGCTCACCACCGGGACTAGCGGGGGGCACAGATACGCAGTATTTT,TRBD2,TRBV18,-,TRBJ2-3
CASSQGLRPDTQYF,TGCGCCAGCAGCCAAGGACTCCGACCAGATACGCAGTATTTT,-,TRBV4-3,-,TRBJ2-3
CASSPTQGFSYGYTF,TGTGCCAGCAGCCCGACTCAGGGGTTCAGCTATGGCTACACCTTC,-,TRBV28,-,TRBJ1-2
CASSQGQGYEQYF,TGTGCCAGCAGCCAGGGCCAGGGGTACGAGCAGTACTTC,-,TRBV3-1/TRBV3-2,-,TRBJ2-7
CASSSDRGKDTQYF,TGCGCCAGCAGCTCCGACAGGGGGAAAGATACGCAGTATTTT,TRBD1,TRBV5-1,-,TRBJ2-3
CASSLTGNQPQHF,TGTGCCAGTAGTCTCACAGGAAATCAGCCCCAGCATTTT,-,TRBV19,-,TRBJ1-5
CASSLFRNYGYTF,TGTGCCAGCAGTTTATTCAGAAATTATGGCTACACCTTC,-,TRBV27,few,TRBJ1-2
CASSSQAHYGYTF,TGTGCCAGCAGCTCACAGGCTCACTATGGCTACACCTTC,-,TRBV5-6,once,TRBJ1-2
CASRTGVSNYGYTF,TGTGCCAGCAGGACAGGGGTTAGTAACTATGGCTACACCTTC,TRBD1,TRBV28,-,TRBJ1-2
CSASVGPGGFGGANVLTF,TGCAGTGCTAGTGTGGGCCCAGGGGGCTTCGGAGGGGCCAACGTCCTGACTTTC,TRBD1,TRBV20-1,-,TRBJ2-6
CASSDSLAGGEQFF,TGTGCCAGCAGTGACTCACTAGCGGGGGGTGAGCAGTTCTTC,TRBD2,TRBV6-4,-,TRBJ2-1
CASSAGTGGIVIETQYF,TGTGCCAGCTCAGCCGGGACAGGGGGCATCGTCATAGAGACCCAGTACTTC,TRBD1,TRBV18,-,TRBJ2-5
CASSLAQGNHEQYF,TGTGCCAGCAGCTTAGCACAGGGTAATCACGAGCAGTACTTC,-,TRBV7-9,-,TRBJ2-7
CASSPRTSGADEQFF,TGTGCCAGCAGCCCCCGGACTAGCGGGGCTGATGAGCAGTTCTTC,TRBD2,TRBV2,-,TRBJ2-1
CASSRTGEQFF,TGTGCCAGCAGCCGGACAGGTGAGCAGTTCTTC,TRBD1,TRBV3-1/TRBV3-2,-,TRBJ2-1
CASSLISGVVTEAFF,TGTGCCAGCAGCTTAATTTCAGGGGTCGTAACTGAAGCTTTCTTT,-,TRBV7-9,-,TRBJ1-1
CASRTLAGDYNEQFF,TGTGCCAGCAGGACCCTAGCGGGGGACTACAATGAGCAGTTCTTC,TRBD2,TRBV28,-,TRBJ2-1